This T cell receptor (beta chain) came from a study of CD8+ T cells in alopecia areata. Study results and limitations: Lesional scalp displayed greater clonality than normal scalp, most notably in alopecia totalis/universalis. The study found TCR sharing across patients less clear than in mice, possibly for HLA reasons. Sequences from scalp samples also cover resident alphabeta T cells of normal skin.

Reverse transcription of extracted RNA yielded cDNA, which provided the sequencing template. The table came from immunoSEQ multiplex PCR; TCRdb's copy has only in-frame clones and leaves some out. This table holds under 250,000 clones, around three fifths found once. Germline V gene data show CDR1 as SGHDT and CDR2 as YYEEEE. The J segment lost 1 base and the V segment lost 0 bases, leaving 5 bases of the junction unmatched. The CDR3 covers 17 residues. Both CD4+ and CD8+ T cells were separated by sorting PBMCs. As to this clone: Its specificity is not known.

This sequence originates from a human donor in good health. The V call is TRBV5-6, the J call TRBJ2-7; TRBD2 aligns across 12 bases. The sequencing sample was made of CD8+ T cells sorted from blood. The chain's CDR3 is CASSLGLAGVRSYEQYF. In DNA, the CDR3 is TGTGCCAGCAGCTTGGGACTAGCGGGGGTAAGGTCCTACGAGCAGTACTTC.